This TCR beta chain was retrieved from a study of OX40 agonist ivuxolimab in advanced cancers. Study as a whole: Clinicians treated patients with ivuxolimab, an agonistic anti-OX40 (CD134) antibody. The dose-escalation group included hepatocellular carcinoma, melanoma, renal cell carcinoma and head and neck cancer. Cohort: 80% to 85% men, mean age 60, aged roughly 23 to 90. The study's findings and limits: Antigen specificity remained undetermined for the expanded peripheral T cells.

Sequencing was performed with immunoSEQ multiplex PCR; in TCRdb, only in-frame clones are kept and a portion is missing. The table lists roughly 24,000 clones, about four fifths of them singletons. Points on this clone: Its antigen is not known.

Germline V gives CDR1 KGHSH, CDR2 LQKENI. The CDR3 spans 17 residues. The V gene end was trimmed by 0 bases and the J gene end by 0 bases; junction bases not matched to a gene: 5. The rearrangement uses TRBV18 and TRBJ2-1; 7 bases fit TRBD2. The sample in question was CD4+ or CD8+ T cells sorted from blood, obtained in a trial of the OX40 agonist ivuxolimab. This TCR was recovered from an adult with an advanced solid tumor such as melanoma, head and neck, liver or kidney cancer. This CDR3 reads CASSPPGAGDSYNEQFF. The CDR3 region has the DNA TGTGCCAGCTCACCACCTGGGGCGGGAGACTCCTACAATGAGCAGTTCTTC.